One sample yielded the 32 T cell receptor beta chains listed below, sequenced in a study of T cells in Graves' hyperthyroidism and ophthalmopathy. TCR beta CDR3 regions were amplified from RNA transcripts. The primer set for the first-round RT-PCR of the TCR CDR3 was HTBI. TCRdb analysed the multiplex PCR reads with MiXCR anew, one entry per CDR3 protein. The repertoire holds hundreds of thousands of distinct CDR3 sequences, with 16% as singletons. Sequencing was performed on blood. The receptors were sampled from a woman younger than 45 with Graves' hyperthyroidism.

The V call is TRBV7-2, the J call TRBJ1-2; D not certain. The germline CDR1 and CDR2 sequences are SGHTA and FQGNSA. This CDR3 contains 14 residues. Trimming pared 7 bases from V and 2 bases from J, leaving 14 bases between. CDR3 nucleotides: TGTGCCAGCAAATCTCGGAGATTCAACTATGGCTACACCTTC. Amino acids: CASKSRRFNYGYTF.

This clonotype was detected a few times. This rearrangement joins TRBV20-1 to TRBJ2-1; D might be TRBD1 or TRBD2, each matching 6 bases. Germline V gene data show CDR1 as DFQATT and CDR2 as SNEGSKA (reference sequence). This CDR3 spans 14 amino acids. With 0 bases removed from V and 9 bases from J, the gap between germline ends came to 15 bases. CDR3 sequence: CSARDHGGRFEQFF. The DNA for the CDR3 is TGCAGTGCTAGAGATCATGGGGGGCGGTTTGAGCAGTTCTTC.

This clonotype was picked up a small number of times. V usage is TRBV30 and J usage is TRBJ2-3, with a tentative D call TRBD2 (6 bases). The length of the CDR3 is 15 residues. The V end was cut by 1 base, the J end by 6 bases, with 17 bases between. Germline V gives CDR1 GTSNPN, CDR2 SVGIG (reference sequence). CDR3 loop: CAWSDGAGPTDTQYF. For the CDR3, the DNA is TGTGCCTGGAGTGATGGGGCGGGACCGACGGATACGCAGTATTTT.

In its sample, this clonotype was seen a few times. The rearrangement uses TRBV5-8 and TRBJ2-7, with no clear D. The CDR3 consists of 13 residues. The ends were cut back, 5 bases at V and 3 bases at J, with 12 bases in the middle. Germline V gene data show CDR1 as SGHTS and CDR2 as YDEGEE. DNA of the CDR3: TGTGCCAGCAGACTTGAAACTCACTACGAGCAGTACTTC. This codes for CASRLETHYEQYF.

This clonotype has just a few counts. The chain combines TRBV18 with TRBJ2-7; 11 positions match TRBD1. J gave up 7 bases and V 3 bases, and 8 bases lay outside the gene matches. Germline V gene data show CDR1 as KGHSH and CDR2 as LQKENI. The CDR3 length is 15 residues. This chain's CDR3 is CASSPLWDRGKEQYF. The CDR3 DNA follows: TGTGCCAGCTCACCGCTTTGGGACAGGGGGAAGGAGCAGTACTTC.

J is TRBJ1-5 and V is TRBV10-3; TRBD1 is a possible D gene (5 bases). Germline V gives CDR1 ENHRY, CDR2 SYGVKD. The V end lost 8 bases, the J end lost 1 base, and 12 bases lay between the germline ends. The CDR3 has 14 amino acids. The chain's CDR3 is CAIGRAGSNQPQHF. The CDR3, as DNA: TGTGCCATCGGACGAGCAGGGAGCAATCAGCCCCAGCATTTT.

This clonotype showed up many times. The gene calls are TRBV27 and TRBJ1-1, with D maybe TRBD1 (5 bases). Trimming shortened V by 2 bases and J by 1 base, and 23 bases separated the two germline ends. From germline, CDR1 is MNHEY and CDR2 SMNVEV (reference sequence). This CDR3 is 19 amino acids long. The CDR3 sequence is CASSLTPHSRGHPNTEAFF. CDR3 sequence (DNA): TGTGCCAGCAGTTTAACCCCCCACTCGAGAGGACACCCGAACACTGAAGCTTTCTTT.

This chain uses TRBV5-1 with TRBJ2-3, with 9 bases identical to TRBD1. This CDR3 spans 14 amino acids. Per the germline V gene, CDR1 is SGHRS and CDR2 is YFSETQ. V lost 4 bases to trimming and J lost 7 bases; unmatched junction nucleotides: 7. The chain's CDR3 is CASSTGTGRNTQYF. CDR3 nucleotides: TGCGCCAGCAGCACGGGGACAGGGAGGAATACGCAGTATTTT.

The gene calls are TRBV6-9 and TRBJ2-7; 7 nucleotides align to TRBD1. V lost 7 bases, J lost 3 bases, and 6 bases stayed unmatched. The CDR3 consists of 13 residues. Germline CDR1 is MNHGY and CDR2 is SVAAGI. CDR3 coding DNA: TGTGCCAGCACTTGGGGACAGAACTACGAGCAGTACTTC. This translates into CASTWGQNYEQYF.

This clonotype was counted at least ten times. As DNA, the CDR3 is TGTGCCACCAGGGGACTAGCGGGAGGGAGCGATGAGCAGTTCTTC. Translating it yields CATRGLAGGSDEQFF. The rearrangement joins TRBV24-1 to TRBJ2-1; 16 bases are a match to TRBD2. The germline CDR1 and CDR2 sequences are KGHDR and SFDVKD. V was pared by 7 bases and J by 8 bases, with 4 bases of the junction left unmatched. CDR3 length equals 15 residues.

This clonotype showed up just a few times. This rearrangement joins TRBV9 to TRBJ1-6, with TRBD1 identical over 7 bases. From germline, CDR1 is SGDLS and CDR2 YYNGEE. Trimming cost V 3 bases and J 10 bases; bases outside gene matches: 10. The CDR3 has 15 amino acids. CDR3: CASSATGVSGSPLHF. The CDR3 nucleotides are TGTGCCAGCAGCGCTACAGGGGTATCTGGCTCACCCCTCCACTTT. The variable domain in full, completed from reference TRBV9 and TRBJ1-6, reads DSGVTQTPKHLITATGQRVTLRCSPRSGDLSVYWYQQSLDQGLQFLIQYYNGEERAKGNILERFSAQQFPDLHSELNLSSLELGDSALYFCASSATGVSGSPLHFGNGTRLTVT.

The V gene is TRBV24-1, the J gene TRBJ2-3; a weak D match, TRBD2 (5 bases). V gave up 4 bases and J gave up 3 bases, with 10 bases separating them. CDR1 and CDR2 (germline): KGHDR, SFDVKD. CDR3 length: 14 amino acids. The CDR3 DNA follows: TGTGCCACCAGTGAACTAGACGAGACAGATACGCAGTATTTT. Its translation: CATSELDETDTQYF.

The rearrangement uses TRBV6-1 and TRBJ2-3, with 8 bases identical to TRBD1. CDR3 length: 15 amino acids. The V gene's germline CDR1 is MNHNS and CDR2 SASEGT. V trimming: 6 bases; J trimming: 2 bases; junction bases outside the gene matches: 7. The CDR3 sequence: CASSPDRALTDTQYF. DNA of the CDR3: TGTGCCAGCAGCCCGGACAGGGCCCTCACAGATACGCAGTATTTT.

Only a few counts were recorded for this clonotype. The chain couples TRBV12-3 or TRBV12-4 to TRBJ2-7, with 11 bases that match TRBD2. The J segment lost 6 bases and the V segment lost 3 bases, leaving 1 base of the junction unmatched. CDR3 length equals 13 residues. CDR3 sequence reads: CASSLGLAAEQYF. CDR3 DNA sequence: TGTGCCAGCAGTTTGGGACTAGCGGCCGAGCAGTACTTC.

This clonotype has at least ten counts. The chain combines TRBV20-1 with TRBJ2-3; D gene uncertain. This CDR3 has 16 amino acids. Trimming stripped 4 bases from V and 0 bases from J, with 17 bases between. The germline gives CDR1 DFQATT, CDR2 SNEGSKA (reference sequence). Here the CDR3 reads CSANLLSERSTDTQYF. The CDR3 region has the DNA TGCAGTGCTAATCTCCTGAGTGAGCGCAGCACAGATACGCAGTATTTT.

This clonotype was detected many times. The chain uses TRBV28 and TRBJ2-1, with D unresolved. V lost 5 bases and J 8 bases, leaving 13 bases between the germline ends. The CDR3 is 13 residues long. Germline assignment: CDR1 MDHEN and CDR2 SYDVKM. CDR3: CASSPPQSYEQFF. The CDR3 DNA reads as TGTGCCAGCAGTCCCCCCCAGAGCTATGAGCAGTTCTTC. Looking up the rest from reference TRBV28 and TRBJ2-1 gives the full variable domain: DVKVTQSSRYLVKRTGEKVFLECVQDMDHENMFWYRQDPGLGLRLIYFSYDVKMKEKGDIPEGYSVSREKKERFSLILESASTNQTSMYLCASSPPQSYEQFFGPGTRLTVL.

This clonotype was seen repeatedly, ten times or more. The rearrangement links TRBV3-1 to TRBJ1-2; 9 nucleotides agree with TRBD1. Losses at the gene ends were 2 bases for V and 8 bases for J; bases not matched to a gene: 6. The CDR3 runs 14 residues. Germline V lookup: CDR1 LGHDT, CDR2 YNNKEL (reference sequence). CDR3 loop: CASSQRDRDRGYTF. The CDR3 nucleotides are TGTGCCAGCAGCCAACGGGACAGGGATCGGGGCTACACCTTC.

Many counts were recorded for this clonotype. The V call is TRBV28, the J call TRBJ1-4, with D unclear. V lost 6 bases and J 13 bases, leaving 12 bases between the germline ends. CDR3 length: 11 amino acids. Germline V CDR1 and CDR2: MDHEN, SYDVKM. The CDR3 DNA reads as TGTGCCAGCAGCCCGGGCCTCGTACTGTTTTTT. It codes for CASSPGLVLFF. The full variable domain, rest sourced from reference TRBV28 and TRBJ1-4, is DVKVTQSSRYLVKRTGEKVFLECVQDMDHENMFWYRQDPGLGLRLIYFSYDVKMKEKGDIPEGYSVSREKKERFSLILESASTNQTSMYLCASSPGLVLFFGSGTQLSVL.

The chain joins TRBV7-9 to TRBJ2-2; D remains unclear. Germline lookup yields CDR1 SEHNR and CDR2 FQNEAQ (reference sequence). The V and J ends lost 3 bases and 3 bases respectively, with 8 bases between them. The CDR3 contains 14 residues. CDR3 loop: CASSLGMDTGELFF. DNA of the CDR3: TGTGCCAGCAGCTTGGGGATGGACACCGGGGAGCTGTTTTTT.

This clonotype was counted at least ten times. The rearrangement links TRBV20-1 to TRBJ2-7; D possibly matches TRBD1 or TRBD2 (5 bases each). The CDR3 is 13 residues long. V lost 6 bases and J 5 bases, leaving 17 bases between the germline ends. Germline CDR1 reads DFQATT; CDR2 reads SNEGSKA (reference sequence). The CDR3 DNA reads as TGCAGTGCAACCGGGACCCCATCCAACGAGCAGTACTTC. Amino acids: CSATGTPSNEQYF.

Remarks on this clonotype: The junction departs from the called germline gene at one end, perhaps through a read error. The CDR3, as DNA: TGCGCCAGCAGAGGTTCTAGCGGATACAATGAGCAGTTCTTC. Translated, it gives CASRGSSGYNEQFF. The rearrangement joins TRBV7-9 to TRBJ2-1, with 7 bases that match TRBD2. Germline V lookup: CDR1 SEHNR, CDR2 FQNEAQ (reference sequence). This CDR3 has 14 residues.

The J gene is TRBJ1-1, the V gene TRBV29-1; TRBD1 agrees at 8 bases. The J segment lost 4 bases and the V segment lost 6 bases, leaving 7 bases of the junction unmatched. The CDR3 has 13 amino acids. Germline V lookup: CDR1 SQVTM, CDR2 ANQGSEA. The DNA of the CDR3 is TGCAGCGTCTGGACAGGGAGTCGCACTGAAGCTTTCTTT. Its protein product is CSVWTGSRTEAFF.

The CDR3 spells CASSSRTGPYNEQFF. In nucleotides, the CDR3 is TGTGCCAGCAGTTCACGGACAGGGCCCTACAATGAGCAGTTCTTC. The V gene is TRBV27, the J gene TRBJ2-1; 8 positions agree with TRBD1. With 4 bases clipped from V and 2 bases from J, the junction kept 4 bases outside the gene matches. The CDR3 extends over 15 amino acids. Germline CDR1 reads MNHEY; CDR2 reads SMNVEV (reference sequence).

This chain links TRBV7-2 with TRBJ2-7; the match to TRBD1 covers 7 bases. The V and J ends lost 1 base and 3 bases, in that order; junction bases with no gene match: 15. The V gene's germline CDR1 is SGHTA and CDR2 FQGNSA. CDR3 size: 18 residues. For the CDR3, the DNA is TGTGCCAGCAGCTTAGGGAGGACAGGCCTAAGTATGGACTACGAGCAGTACTTC. This gives the protein CASSLGRTGLSMDYEQYF.

This clonotype has a count of ten or more. The chain carries TRBV18 and TRBJ2-7; D is unclear. Trimming pared 6 bases from V and 2 bases from J, leaving 14 bases between. Germline-derived CDR1 and CDR2 are KGHSH and LQKENI. CDR3 size: 14 residues. The CDR3 loop reads CASSPSVQTYEQYF. The DNA for the CDR3 is TGTGCCAGCTCCCCCTCGGTCCAGACCTACGAGCAGTACTTC.

This clonotype was detected many times. The rearrangement links TRBV7-2 to TRBJ2-7; 10 bases agree with TRBD2. Germline V gives CDR1 SGHTA, CDR2 FQGNSA. The CDR3 loop spans 19 amino acids. J was trimmed by 1 base and V by 4 bases; bases with no gene match: 16. The CDR3, as DNA: TGTGCCAGCAGCTCCCAAATCGTATCTAGCGGGAGAGAGTCCTACGAGCAGTACTTC. Protein product: CASSSQIVSSGRESYEQYF.

This clonotype showed up many times. A much bigger clone sits one base away, suggesting this may be a read error. This chain joins TRBV5-8 and TRBJ2-1, with 7 bases matching TRBD2. Trimming took 2 bases from V and 2 from J; bases not matched to a gene: 4. CDR1 is SGHTS and CDR2 is YDEGEE in the germline V gene. The CDR3 length is 15 residues. The CDR3 bases are TGTGCCAGCAGCTTAGGCGGGAGCCCCTACAATGAGCAGTTCTTC. It translates to CASSLGGSPYNEQFF.

This clonotype showed up many times. The chain employs TRBV7-2 and TRBJ2-5; no reliable D call. The germline gives CDR1 SGHTA, CDR2 FQGNSA. This CDR3 region has 11 residues. Trimming shortened V by 8 bases and J by 5 bases, and 9 bases separated the two germline ends. The CDR3 spells CASRSLETQYF. The CDR3 DNA follows: TGTGCCAGCCGAAGCTTGGAGACCCAGTACTTC.

This clonotype was found many times. The chain recombines TRBV11-2 with TRBJ2-3, with 11 bases lining up with TRBD2. With 5 bases clipped from V and 4 bases from J, the junction kept 8 bases outside the gene matches. CDR3 length equals 16 residues. Germline CDR1 reads SGHAT; CDR2 reads FQNNGV. The CDR3 DNA reads as TGTGCCAGCAGCCCGGAACTAGCGGGAGTCCCAGATACGCAGTATTTT. It translates to CASSPELAGVPDTQYF.

This clonotype has just a few counts. This chain links TRBV5-1 with TRBJ2-3; D remains ambiguous. CDR3 length: 12 residues. V lost 1 base and J 6 bases, leaving 6 bases between the germline ends. Per germline, CDR1 SGHRS and CDR2 YFSETQ. In DNA form, the CDR3 reads TGCGCCAGCAGCTTGAGGTGGGATACGCAGTATTTT. Translating it yields CASSLRWDTQYF.

This chain connects TRBV7-2 to TRBJ2-7, with D unresolved. The V end was cut by 1 base, the J end by 0 bases, with 13 bases between. The CDR3 consists of 16 residues. Per germline, CDR1 SGHTA and CDR2 FQGNSA. The CDR3 reads CASSLVLGPYSYEQYF. CDR3 in DNA: TGTGCCAGCAGCTTAGTCTTAGGGCCATACTCCTACGAGCAGTACTTC.

This clonotype came up a few times. CDR3 sequence: CASRGSRLAETYNEQFF. The CDR3 coding sequence is TGTGCCAGCAGGGGCTCGCGACTAGCGGAAACCTACAATGAGCAGTTCTTC. The chain carries TRBV28 and TRBJ2-1, with 9 positions matching TRBD2. CDR3 length: 17 residues. The V segment lost 6 bases and the J segment 2 bases; nucleotides outside the gene matches: 11. Germline lookup yields CDR1 MDHEN and CDR2 SYDVKM.